The rows below give T cell receptor beta chains drawn from one sample of a study of T cells in Graves' hyperthyroidism and ophthalmopathy. MiXCR, applied by TCRdb to the multiplex PCR reads, yields one record per CDR3 protein. Of about 480,000 distinct CDR3 sequences detected, 20% to 25% appear once; the ten largest clones hold approximately 54%. The sequenced sample consisted of blood. These receptors came from a woman aged 70-85 years with Graves' ophthalmopathy. Each CDR3 is given with its conserved first and last residue. The D gene is left open where the match is weak. Size tells how often a clone was seen (once, few, many) or the class of an expanded clone, and some rows leave it out.

j_call	v_call	clone_size	d_call	cdr3_nt	cdr3_aa
TRBJ1-5	TRBV6-1	many	-	TGTGCCAGCAGTGAAGCCAGGGGCATAAGCAATCAGCCCCAGCATTTT	CASSEARGISNQPQHF
TRBJ2-3	TRBV20-1	few	-	TGCAGTGCTAGTACCGGGAGTGGGGTTACGCAGTATTTT	CSASTGSGVTQYF
TRBJ1-1	TRBV10-3	-	-	TGTGCCATCCGGAGGGCGGACACTGAAGCTTTCTTT	CAIRRADTEAFF
TRBJ2-7	TRBV10-3	few	TRBD2	TGTGCCATCAGTGAGAGAACTAGCGGGAAGCAGTACTTC	CAISERTSGKQYF
TRBJ2-7	TRBV20-1	few	TRBD1	TGCAGTGCCGGACAGGGGGCCTCTCGCGAGCAGTACTTC	CSAGQGASREQYF
TRBJ2-3	TRBV27	-	-	TGTGCCAGCAACCCGGACTACCGCCTGAGCACAGATACGCAGTATTTT	CASNPDYRLSTDTQYF
TRBJ1-2	TRBV30	few	TRBD1	TGTGCCTGGAGTCCACAGGGGTTCGATGGCTACACCTTC	CAWSPQGFDGYTF
TRBJ1-5	TRBV20-1	-	TRBD1	TGCAGTGCTAGCGAGACAGGGATTAAACAGCCCCAGCATTTT	CSASETGIKQPQHF
TRBJ2-1	TRBV4-2	few	-	TGTGCCAGCAGCCAAGATCTAGGGTTACTAAGGAATGAGCAGTTCTTC	CASSQDLGLLRNEQFF
TRBJ2-7	TRBV20-1	-	TRBD2	TGCAGTGCTAGCCCGACTAGCGGAAGCTACGAGCAGTACTTC	CSASPTSGSYEQYF
TRBJ2-6	TRBV7-8	-	TRBD1	TGTGCCAGCAGCTACTCCGGGACAGCGTCTTCTGGGGCCAACGTCCTGACTTTC	CASSYSGTASSGANVLTF
TRBJ2-7	TRBV20-1	many	TRBD1	TGCAGTGCTAGAGATACTTGGGCCGGGACAGGATTTTACGAGCAGTACTTC	CSARDTWAGTGFYEQYF
TRBJ1-2	TRBV6-1	many	-	TGTGCCAGCAGTAACCCACAAGGGGTTTTACGAGGCTACACCTTC	CASSNPQGVLRGYTF
TRBJ2-7	TRBV6-1	few	-	TGTGCCAGCAGTGACCGGCGGGATGCGTACGAGCAGTACTTC	CASSDRRDAYEQYF
TRBJ1-1	TRBV28	many	-	TGTGCCAGCAGGGTGGGGGCGGGCACTGAAGCTTTCTTT	CASRVGAGTEAFF
TRBJ2-7	TRBV20-1	-	TRBD1	TGCAGTGCAACGCCCGGACAGGGGGCAGACGAGCAGTACTTC	CSATPGQGADEQYF
TRBJ2-7	TRBV28	many	TRBD1	TGTGCCAGCAGTTCACCGAGGGGGCGGCCTTCCTACGAGCAGTACTTC	CASSSPRGRPSYEQYF
TRBJ2-2	TRBV11-2	many	-	TGTGCCAGCAGCTTAAGGACAAAGACGACCGGGGAGCTGTTTTTT	CASSLRTKTTGELFF
TRBJ2-1	TRBV5-1	few	TRBD2	TGCGCCAGCAGCTTGGGGGGAGCGGGAGGGCCAGAATTCAATGAGCAGTTCTTC	CASSLGGAGGPEFNEQFF
TRBJ2-1	TRBV10-1	few	-	TGCGCCAGCAGCCATACAAGCAATGAGCAGTTCTTC	CASSHTSNEQFF
TRBJ2-5	TRBV18	few	TRBD1	TGTGCCAGCTCACAGGGACAGGTCGACCAAGAGACCCAGTACTTC	CASSQGQVDQETQYF
TRBJ1-1	TRBV24-1	-	-	TGTGCCACCAGTGATCCACCGAACACTGAAGCTTTCTTT	CATSDPPNTEAFF
TRBJ1-1	TRBV10-3	-	TRBD1	TGTGCCATCAGTGTGGGCTTAGGGACAGGTGACAACACTGAAGCTTTCTTT	CAISVGLGTGDNTEAFF
TRBJ1-5	TRBV24-1	few	-	TGTGCCACCAGTGGGGGGGGGAGAGGCGGCAATCAGCCCCAGCATTTT	CATSGGGRGGNQPQHF
TRBJ2-3	TRBV10-1	-	TRBD2	TGCGCCAGCAGTTTTACTAGCGGGCATGGAGATACGCAGTATTTT	CASSFTSGHGDTQYF
TRBJ2-7	TRBV7-2	many	-	TGTGCCAGCACCCAGGGGGGCTCCTACGAGCAGTACTTC	CASTQGGSYEQYF
TRBJ2-2	TRBV11-2	-	TRBD1	TGTGCCGGCAGAAGGCCGGGACAGGGGGCCGTAAGCACCGGGGAGCTGTTTTTT	CAGRRPGQGAVSTGELFF
TRBJ1-6	TRBV28	-	-	TGTGCCAGCAGTCGAATGAAGGGGTTGGCTAATTCACCCCTCCACTTT	CASSRMKGLANSPLHF
TRBJ2-1	TRBV3-1	few	TRBD2	TGTGCCAGCAGCCAAAGTAGCCTAGCGGGAGGGGTTCATGAGCAGTTCTTC	CASSQSSLAGGVHEQFF
TRBJ2-7	TRBV18	few	TRBD1	TGTGCCAGCTCACAGATACCGGGACAGGGCTACGAGCAGTACTTC	CASSQIPGQGYEQYF
TRBJ2-7	TRBV27	once	TRBD2	TGTGCCAGCAGTTTTGGAGCCAGCGGGAGGGGCGGGCAGTACTTC	CASSFGASGRGGQYF
TRBJ2-1	TRBV7-9	many	-	TGTGCCAGCAGCTTAGTAGGGGCCAGGCCTTACAATGAGCAGTTCTTC	CASSLVGARPYNEQFF
TRBJ1-5	TRBV18	-	-	TGTGCCAGCTCACCAAACCGGAATCAGCCCCAGCATTTT	CASSPNRNQPQHF
TRBJ2-1	TRBV7-8	few	-	TGTGCCAGCAGCTGGGACTCGCCCTCCTACAATGAGCAGTTCTTC	CASSWDSPSYNEQFF
TRBJ1-5	TRBV19	few	-	TGTGCCAGTAGTATTCATGCGCGGGCTGATCAGCCCCAGCATTTT	CASSIHARADQPQHF
TRBJ2-5	TRBV6-1	-	-	TGTGCCAGCAGTGAAGCGCGGACGGGGACACCTCAAGAGACCCAGTACTTC	CASSEARTGTPQETQYF
TRBJ2-7	TRBV9	-	-	TGTGCCAGCAGCGTAGGAGGGCGGGACGAGGAGCAGTACTTC	CASSVGGRDEEQYF
TRBJ2-1	TRBV20-1	few	TRBD2	TGCAGTGCACCGACTAGCGGGATCCTCAATGAGCAGTTCTTC	CSAPTSGILNEQFF
TRBJ2-7	TRBV25-1	few	-	TGTGCCAGCAGTGGACAGCTGTACGAGCAGTACTTC	CASSGQLYEQYF
TRBJ1-3	TRBV20-1	-	-	TGCAGTGCTAGGGCCGGCAACTCTGGAAACACCATATATTTT	CSARAGNSGNTIYF
TRBJ2-7	TRBV6-5	-	TRBD2	TGTGCCAGCAGTTACTCGACCGGGAGGGCCAAAGAGCAGTACTTC	CASSYSTGRAKEQYF
TRBJ2-1	TRBV6-1	-	-	TGTGCCAGCAGTCCCTTACCTAGCAGTGAGCAGTTCTTC	CASSPLPSSEQFF
TRBJ2-2	TRBV19	few	TRBD2	TGTGCCAGTAGTATGGGACTAGCTTCCGGGGAGCTGTTTTTT	CASSMGLASGELFF
TRBJ2-7	TRBV10-3	-	-	TGTGCCATCAGTGCTTGGGACACCTCCTACGAGCAGTACTTC	CAISAWDTSYEQYF
TRBJ2-1	TRBV2	many	TRBD2	TGTGCCAGCAACGAGGCGGGAGGGTCACGCTACAATGAGCAGTTCTTC	CASNEAGGSRYNEQFF
TRBJ1-3	TRBV12-3/TRBV12-4	many	-	TGTGCCAGCAGTTTATCGGGGTTGGGAAACACCATATATTTT	CASSLSGLGNTIYF
TRBJ2-7	TRBV20-1	few	TRBD2	TGCAGTGCAAATCTAGCGGGTGCGGCCTACGAGCAGTACTTC	CSANLAGAAYEQYF
TRBJ2-7	TRBV29-1	-	-	TGCAGCGTTGAGGACAGCAGCTACGAGCAGTACTTC	CSVEDSSYEQYF
TRBJ1-1	TRBV20-1	few	-	TGCAGTGCTAGACCTGCGGGGGCAATGAACACTGAAGCTTTCTTT	CSARPAGAMNTEAFF
TRBJ2-5	TRBV20-1	-	TRBD1	TGCAGTGCTAGACGGACAGGGGGCGGGGAGACCCAGTACTTC	CSARRTGGGETQYF
TRBJ1-5	TRBV15	few	TRBD1	TGTGCCACCAGCAGAGAGGACAGGGGAGATCAGCCCCAGCATTTT	CATSREDRGDQPQHF
TRBJ2-3	TRBV12-5	-	TRBD2	TGTGCTAGTGGTTTTAGCGGGAGGTCAGATACGCAGTATTTT	CASGFSGRSDTQYF
TRBJ1-2	TRBV5-1	-	-	TGCGCCAGCAGCACCCCCGGCAGGGAGAAAATCTATGGCTACACCTTC	CASSTPGREKIYGYTF
TRBJ1-6	TRBV5-6	few	-	TGTGCCAGCAGCTTGGCAGGGGCGCATTCACCCCTCCACTTT	CASSLAGAHSPLHF
TRBJ2-2	TRBV7-9	few	-	TGTGCCAGCAGCCCTAGCGGACAGTTAACCGGGGAGCTGTTTTTT	CASSPSGQLTGELFF